This entry lists 2 T cell receptor beta chains sequenced from one sample in a study of cytomegalovirus exposure and HLA in healthy donors. Primers for the PCR totalled 60 Vbeta and 13 Jbeta. Using immunoSEQ multiplex PCR, the repertoire was profiled, and TCRdb retains in-frame clones only, with some absent. This sample has 120,000 to 150,000 clones; about four fifths occur once, and the top ten carry approximately 1.2%. The sequenced material came from PBMCs. The source of these receptors is a male donor in good health and CMV-seropositive.

The chain links TRBV27 to TRBJ2-1; perhaps TRBD1 as D (6 bases). Trimming shortened V by 8 bases and J by 1 base, and 12 bases separated the two germline ends. This CDR3 is built from 14 residues. The germline gives CDR1 MNHEY, CDR2 SMNVEV (reference sequence). The CDR3 reads CASGGGRSYNEQFF. The CDR3 DNA sequence: TGTGCCAGCGGGGGCGGGCGATCCTACAATGAGCAGTTCTTC.

The gene calls are TRBV19 and TRBJ1-5; 7 bases fit TRBD1. The J call may be faulty, since TRBJ2-3 better matches the DNA end. CDR1 and CDR2 from the germline V gene are LNHDA and SQIVND (reference sequence). The CDR3 has 15 residues. Here the CDR3 reads CASVPGQRYNQPQYF. CDR3 DNA sequence: TGTGCCAGTGTTCCGGGACAGCGGTACAATCAGCCCCAGTATTTT.